This T cell receptor (beta chain) was identified in a study of regulatory T cells in long-lasting Graves disease. Study as a whole: More than 5 years of antithyroid drugs with positive TSH receptor antibodies defined persistent Graves' disease.

Time point reported: persistent/refractory GD, antithyroid drugs over 5 years with positive TRAb. Researchers made the TCR library from RNA that was extracted from PBMCs. This clonotype was detected many times. Its antigen is currently unknown. Whole-study results and caveats: Persistent disease preferred TRBV28, TRBJ1-2 and TRBJ2-5. Newly diagnosed patients had higher TCR diversity than persistent Graves' patients did.

To make TCR beta libraries, researchers used iRepertoire HTBI primers and Arm-PCR of CDR3 regions. MiXCR, run by TCRdb on the multiplex PCR reads, gives a single entry per CDR3 protein. The data show roughly 360,000 distinct CDR3 sequences, with 20% to 25% seen just once and 25% to 30% held by the top ten. Germline V lookup: CDR1 MNHEY, CDR2 SMNVEV (reference sequence). With 7 bases removed from V and 0 bases from J, the gap between germline ends came to 12 bases. The CDR3 consists of 15 residues. The input for sequencing was peripheral blood mononuclear cells (PBMCs), taken when the disease was refractory, from a patient treated with antithyroid drugs. This chain links TRBV27 with TRBJ2-2; D might be TRBD1 (6 bases). The TCR comes from a woman in her 40s with Graves disease. The CDR3 DNA follows: TGTGCCAGCACTTCCAAGGGGGCGAACACCGGGGAGCTGTTTTTT. Its protein product is CASTSKGANTGELFF.